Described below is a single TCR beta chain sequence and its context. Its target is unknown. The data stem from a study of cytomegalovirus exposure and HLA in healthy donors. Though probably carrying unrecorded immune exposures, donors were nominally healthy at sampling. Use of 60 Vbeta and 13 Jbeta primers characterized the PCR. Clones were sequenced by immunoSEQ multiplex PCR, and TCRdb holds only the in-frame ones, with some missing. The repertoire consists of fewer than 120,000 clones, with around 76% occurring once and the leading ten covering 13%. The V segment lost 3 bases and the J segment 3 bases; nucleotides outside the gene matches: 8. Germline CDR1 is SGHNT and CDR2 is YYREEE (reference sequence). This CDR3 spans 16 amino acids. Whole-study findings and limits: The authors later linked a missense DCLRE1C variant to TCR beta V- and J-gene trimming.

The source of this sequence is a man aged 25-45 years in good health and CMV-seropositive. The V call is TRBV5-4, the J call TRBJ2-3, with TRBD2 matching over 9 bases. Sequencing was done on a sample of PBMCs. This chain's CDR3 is CASSWGLAGETDTQYF. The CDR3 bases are TGTGCCAGCAGCTGGGGGTTAGCGGGGGAGACAGATACGCAGTATTTT.